Below are 23 T cell receptor beta chains sequenced from a single sample in a study of T cell responses to AZD1222 COVID-19 vaccine. Measured with immunoSEQ multiplex PCR; TCRdb has only the in-frame clones, and not every one. The repertoire consists of about 140,000 clones, with 70% to 90% occurring once and the leading ten covering approximately 3.4%. Sequences were derived from peripheral blood, sampled on day 0 of AZD1222 vaccination. These receptors were taken from an adult in good health.

V and J are TRBV7-9 and TRBJ2-1; no clear D. The CDR3 length is 12 residues. CDR1 is SEHNR, CDR2 FQNEAQ, per germline (reference sequence). Trimming pared 4 bases from V and 8 bases from J, leaving 9 bases between. The CDR3 nucleotides are TGTGCCAGCAGCTCTAGATCCTATGAGCAGTTCTTC. This translates into CASSSRSYEQFF.

V usage is TRBV6-5 and J usage is TRBJ2-1, with 7 bases fitting TRBD2. Germline values: CDR1 MNHEY, CDR2 SVGAGI. V shed 5 bases, J shed 4 bases, and the junction held 5 bases outside the gene matches. The CDR3 runs 14 residues. CDR3 amino acids: CASSREGQYNEQFF. CDR3 in DNA: TGTGCCAGCAGTAGGGAGGGCCAGTACAATGAGCAGTTCTTC.

Only one count was recorded for this clone. CDR3 DNA sequence: TGTGCCTGGAGTGTAACAGGGCAGCCCCAGCATTTT. Translating gives CAWSVTGQPQHF. The chain uses TRBV30 and TRBJ1-5; D may be TRBD1 (6 bases). Germline assignment: CDR1 GTSNPN and CDR2 SVGIG (reference sequence). This CDR3 contains 12 residues. The ends were cut back, 0 bases at V and 7 bases at J, with 7 bases in the middle.

As for this clone: Mismatch with germline at one junction end may stem from a read error. The chain has TRBV6-1 and TRBJ2-7; D is perhaps TRBD2 (5 bases). Germline V gives CDR1 MNHNS, CDR2 SASEGT. The length of the CDR3 is 13 residues. CDR3 amino acids: CASSNEGYGVAHF. The CDR3 DNA reads TGTGCCAGCAGCAACGAGGGTTATGGGGTCGCACACTTC.

The chain combines TRBV5-5 with TRBJ1-5, with TRBD1 matching over 7 bases. V gave up 3 bases and J gave up 3 bases; unmatched junction bases: 15. Germline CDR1 and CDR2: SGHKS and YYEKEE (reference sequence). The CDR3 loop spans 18 amino acids. The CDR3 loop is CASSSYIRDRVVNQPQHF. The CDR3 region has the DNA TGTGCCAGCAGCTCATACATCCGCGACAGGGTAGTCAATCAGCCCCAGCATTTT.

The chain carries TRBV30 and TRBJ2-5; 7 bases fit TRBD1. Germline CDR1 GTSNPN, CDR2 SVGIG (reference sequence). V lost 8 bases to trimming and J lost 1 base; unmatched junction nucleotides: 7. The CDR3 totals 13 residues. The CDR3 spells CAGNDRVQETQYF. CDR3 DNA sequence: TGTGCCGGCAACGACAGGGTCCAAGAGACCCAGTACTTC.

This chain uses TRBV6-6 with TRBJ2-1; D is unresolved. Germline V gene data show CDR1 as MNHNY and CDR2 as SVGAGI (reference sequence). Trimming shortened V by 4 bases and J by 3 bases, and 13 bases separated the two germline ends. The CDR3 runs 15 residues. The CDR3 sequence: CASSLPGGFYNEQFF. The CDR3 DNA reads TGTGCCAGCAGTTTGCCCGGTGGGTTCTACAATGAGCAGTTCTTC.

This clone was seen only a few times. The V gene is TRBV6-4, the J gene TRBJ1-1; D ambiguous. Trimming left V 0 bases short and J 3 bases short, with 5 bases between. Germline V gives CDR1 MRHNA, CDR2 SNTAGT. The CDR3 runs 13 residues. This CDR3 is CASSDSEDTEAFF. The CDR3 nucleotides read TGTGCCAGCAGTGACTCTGAAGACACTGAAGCTTTCTTT.

V gene TRBV19 combines with J gene TRBJ2-7, with D possibly being TRBD2 (5 bases). The CDR3 runs to 15 residues. Looked up from germline, CDR1 is LNHDA and CDR2 is SQIVND (reference sequence). V was shortened by 7 bases and J by 3 bases, with 19 bases between the two germline ends. Written as DNA, the CDR3 is TGTGCCAGTACCCTCTCGGTGGGAGTTAGCTACGAGCAGTACTTC. Its protein is CASTLSVGVSYEQYF.

The chain links TRBV5-5 to TRBJ2-1; 8 nucleotides align to TRBD1. V was pared by 2 bases and J by 4 bases, with 14 bases of the junction left unmatched. The CDR3 has 18 residues. CDR1 is SGHKS and CDR2 is YYEKEE in the germline V gene (reference sequence). CDR3 region: CASSFLTSDRVLYNEQFF. The CDR3, as DNA: TGTGCCAGCAGCTTTTTAACCTCGGACAGGGTTTTATACAATGAGCAGTTCTTC.

This clone is a singleton in its sample. The J gene is TRBJ2-7, the V gene TRBV18, with 10 bases aligning to TRBD2. The CDR3 totals 16 residues. Germline-derived CDR1 and CDR2 are KGHSH and LQKENI. V lost 1 base to trimming and J lost 5 bases; unmatched junction nucleotides: 8. CDR3 sequence (DNA): TGTGCCAGCTCACCACAGGAAGCGGGAGGGGGTGACGAGCAGTACTTC. Translating gives CASSPQEAGGGDEQYF.

The gene calls are TRBV29-1 and TRBJ1-1; the D gene is possibly TRBD1 (5 bases). CDR3 length: 13 amino acids. Germline CDR1 is SQVTM and CDR2 is ANQGSEA. Trimming stripped 5 bases from V and 2 bases from J, with 12 bases between. CDR3 sequence reads: CSVSGQGNTEAFF. The CDR3, as DNA: TGCAGCGTTTCGGGTCAGGGTAACACTGAAGCTTTCTTT. The full variable domain, completed using reference TRBV29-1 and TRBJ1-1, is SAVISQKPSRDICQRGTSLTIQCQVDSQVTMMFWYRQQPGQSLTLIATANQGSEATYESGFVIDKFPISRPNLTFSTLTVSNMSPEDSSIYLCSVSGQGNTEAFFGQGTRLTVV.

V usage is TRBV18 and J usage is TRBJ1-2; the D gene is possibly TRBD1 (5 bases). The CDR3 is 15 amino acids. Germline V gene data show CDR1 as KGHSH and CDR2 as LQKENI. Trimming took off 0 bases at V and 1 base at J, with 9 bases between the two ends. The DNA of the CDR3 is TGTGCCAGCTCACCACCGGGACTGTTTAACTATGGCTACACCTTC. Translation gives CASSPPGLFNYGYTF. The entire variable domain, with the rest obtained from reference TRBV18 and TRBJ1-2, is as follows: NAGVMQNPRHLVRRRGQEARLRCSPMKGHSHVYWYRQLPEEGLKFMVYLQKENIIDESGMPKERFSAEFPKEGPSILRIQQVVRGDSAAYFCASSPPGLFNYGYTFGSGTRLTVV.

Concerning this clone itself: Additional DNA sequences in this sample encode the identical CDR3. CDR3 nucleotide sequence: TGTGCCAGCAGCTCAAGGACTAGCGGACTCTACAATGAGCAGTTCTTC. This sequence encodes CASSSRTSGLYNEQFF. This chain joins TRBV6-2 or TRBV6-3 and TRBJ2-1; 10 bases align to TRBD2. Trimming removed 6 bases from V and 3 bases from J; junction bases left unmatched: 8. Germline loops: CDR1 MNHEY, CDR2 SVGEGT. The CDR3 sequence is 16 residues long.

The V gene is TRBV25-1, the J gene TRBJ1-2, with a possible D match to TRBD1 (5 bases). This CDR3 contains 14 residues. V lost 8 bases, J lost 1 base, and 14 bases lay in between. Germline values: CDR1 MGHDK, CDR2 SYGVNS. The CDR3 loop reads CASGRGGSNYGYTF. DNA for the CDR3: TGTGCCAGCGGGAGGGGAGGGAGTAACTATGGCTACACCTTC.

The chain combines TRBV4-2 with TRBJ1-4; perhaps TRBD1 as D (5 bases). Germline V lookup: CDR1 LGHNA, CDR2 YNFKEQ. The CDR3 length is 12 residues. Trimming took 0 bases from V and 11 from J, leaving 7 bases between them. CDR3 region: CASSQDWGKLFF. The CDR3 nucleotides are TGTGCCAGCAGCCAAGATTGGGGGAAACTGTTTTTT.

The genes are TRBV28 and TRBJ2-5; maybe TRBD2 (6 bases). V was pared by 8 bases and J by 1 base, with 14 bases between. The CDR3 covers 14 residues. Germline CDR1 and CDR2: MDHEN and SYDVKM. CDR3 sequence (DNA): TGTGCCAGCCGGACGGGGGAAGTCCAAGAGACCCAGTACTTC. Its protein is CASRTGEVQETQYF.

The table lists this clone with a count of one. V usage is TRBV7-2 and J usage is TRBJ1-5; D gene ambiguous. Germline-derived CDR1 and CDR2 are SGHTA and FQGNSA. CDR3 length: 16 residues. Trimming left V 5 bases short and J 3 bases short, with 17 bases between. The CDR3 spells CASSTAGGWNNQPQHF. In DNA form, the CDR3 reads TGTGCCAGCAGCACAGCCGGTGGCTGGAACAATCAGCCCCAGCATTTT.

This chain uses TRBV7-2 with TRBJ2-1; 8 nucleotides line up with TRBD2. This CDR3 has 13 residues. Looked up from germline, CDR1 is SGHTA and CDR2 is FQGNSA. Germline trimming cut 1 base from V and 15 bases from J; bases unmatched to any gene: 8. The CDR3 sequence: CASSLVLAGAPFF. CDR3 nucleotides: TGTGCCAGCAGCTTAGTCCTAGCGGGTGCTCCGTTCTTC.

This clone turned up a few times. CDR3 nucleotides: TGTGCCAGCACGCGGGAGGTCATAGATACGCAGTATTTT. Encoded protein: CASTREVIDTQYF. The rearrangement joins TRBV11-2 to TRBJ2-3; 8 bases agree with TRBD2. From germline, CDR1 is SGHAT and CDR2 FQNNGV. This CDR3 is 13 amino acids long. The J segment lost 5 bases and the V segment lost 7 bases, leaving 5 bases of the junction unmatched.

The V call is TRBV6-5, the J call TRBJ2-7, with 7 bases that match TRBD1. Germline CDR1 reads MNHEY; CDR2 reads SVGAGI. The CDR3 is 13 amino acids. The junction had 9 bases not matched to a gene; V was cut back by 6 bases and J by 7 bases. CDR3 nucleotides: TGTGCCAGCAGAACGACAGGGCTTGGGGAGCAGTACTTC. This gives the protein CASRTTGLGEQYF.

The V call is TRBV3-1 (or the pseudogene TRBV3-2), the J call TRBJ1-1; 7 nucleotides agree with TRBD1. Germline CDR1 and CDR2: LGHDT and YNNKEL (reference sequence). This CDR3 comprises 14 residues. Losses at the gene ends were 4 bases for V and 3 bases for J; bases not matched to a gene: 5. This chain's CDR3 is CASSRVGGHTEAFF. CDR3 DNA sequence: TGTGCCAGCAGCCGTGTAGGGGGCCACACTGAAGCTTTCTTT.

The genes are TRBV6-5 and TRBJ1-5; D may be TRBD1 (6 bases). The CDR3 sequence is 15 residues long. Germline V gives CDR1 MNHEY, CDR2 SVGAGI. V lost 10 bases and J lost 2, with 18 bases in between. In DNA form, the CDR3 reads TGTGCCACCTCGGACGAGGGGGTGGGCAATCAGCCCCAGCATTTT. Translation gives CATSDEGVGNQPQHF.